This is a list of T cell receptor beta chains from one sample in a study of T-cell reconstitution after alpha-beta-depleted transplantation in children. MiXCR was run by TCRdb on the PCR reads, yielding one entry per CDR3 protein. The sample includes hundreds of thousands of distinct CDR3 sequences, around 12% of them seen just once. The input for sequencing was PBMCs from the stem cell graft donor, taken from the stem cell graft. Every receptor here comes from a human donor who donated a stem cell graft to a child with combined immunodeficiency. Both conserved end residues are part of each CDR3. A D gene is named only where the DNA matches it firmly. Size is stated for part of the rows, as once, few or many counts, or as a class when the clone is expanded.

j_gene: TRBJ1-1
d_gene: TRBD1
v_gene: TRBV5-1
abundance: many
CDR3nt: TGCGCCAGCAGCTTGGGACAGGGAGCAACTGAAGCTTTCTTT
CDR3aa: CASSLGQGATEAFF

j_gene: TRBJ2-1
d_gene: -
v_gene: TRBV10-3
abundance: few
CDR3nt: TGTGCCATCAGTGAGACGGCAGGGGAGGATGAGCAGTTCTTC
CDR3aa: CAISETAGEDEQFF

j_gene: TRBJ2-6
d_gene: TRBD1
v_gene: TRBV19
abundance: -
CDR3nt: TGTGCCAGTAGTAGGAACCGACAGGGGTCTGGGGCCAACGTCCTGACTTTC
CDR3aa: CASSRNRQGSGANVLTF

j_gene: TRBJ1-2
d_gene: -
v_gene: TRBV7-2
abundance: -
CDR3nt: TGTGCCAGCAGCCTGGGAGATCATGGCTACACCTTC
CDR3aa: CASSLGDHGYTF

j_gene: TRBJ2-1
d_gene: TRBD1
v_gene: TRBV3-1
abundance: few
CDR3nt: TGTGCCAGCAGCCCGATCCTAGAGACAGGGGAGAATGAGCAGTTCTTC
CDR3aa: CASSPILETGENEQFF

j_gene: TRBJ2-5
d_gene: -
v_gene: TRBV4-2
abundance: -
CDR3nt: TGTGCCAGCGGCCCCGGACTACGAGGGGGGTACCAAGAGACCCAGTACTTC
CDR3aa: CASGPGLRGGYQETQYF

j_gene: TRBJ2-1
d_gene: -
v_gene: TRBV4-3
abundance: -
CDR3nt: TGCGCCAGCAGCCAAGAGGGTAGTGGGCCGTGGCAGTTCTTC
CDR3aa: CASSQEGSGPWQFF

j_gene: TRBJ2-2
d_gene: -
v_gene: TRBV7-9
abundance: -
CDR3nt: TGTGCCAGCAGCGACAACCCGGTTCCACCGAACACCGGGGAGCTGTTTTTT
CDR3aa: CASSDNPVPPNTGELFF

j_gene: TRBJ1-5
d_gene: -
v_gene: TRBV5-6
abundance: few
CDR3nt: TGTGCCAGCAGCTTGCGAGGGGCTCGCGTGTCGCCCCAGCATTTT
CDR3aa: CASSLRGARVSPQHF

j_gene: TRBJ1-4
d_gene: -
v_gene: TRBV7-2
abundance: -
CDR3nt: TGTGCCAGCAGCTTAGATCGTAGGTCAGGGAAACTGTTTTTT
CDR3aa: CASSLDRRSGKLFF

j_gene: TRBJ2-7
d_gene: TRBD2
v_gene: TRBV7-9
abundance: few
CDR3nt: TGTGCCAGCAGCTTAGATCTAGCGGAGTCCTACGAGCAGTACTTC
CDR3aa: CASSLDLAESYEQYF

j_gene: TRBJ2-6
d_gene: TRBD2
v_gene: TRBV12-3/TRBV12-4
abundance: -
CDR3nt: TGTGCCAGCAGTCCCACCAGACTAGCGGGATACGGGGCCAACGTCCTGACTTTC
CDR3aa: CASSPTRLAGYGANVLTF

j_gene: TRBJ2-1
d_gene: TRBD2
v_gene: TRBV6-2/TRBV6-3
abundance: many
CDR3nt: TGTGCCAGCAGTTACGTAGTAGCGAGCGGGAGGCGGAATGAGCAGTTCTTC
CDR3aa: CASSYVVASGRRNEQFF

j_gene: TRBJ2-3
d_gene: -
v_gene: TRBV13
abundance: once
CDR3nt: TGTGCCAGCAGCTTAAGAGAGATCCACCACACAGATACGCAGTATTTT
CDR3aa: CASSLREIHHTDTQYF

j_gene: TRBJ2-5
d_gene: -
v_gene: TRBV6-5
abundance: few
CDR3nt: TGTGCCAGCAGTTACTCAGGCTCGGTCTTGGAGACCCAGTACTTC
CDR3aa: CASSYSGSVLETQYF

j_gene: TRBJ2-7
d_gene: -
v_gene: TRBV12-3/TRBV12-4
abundance: few
CDR3nt: TGTGCCAGCAGGCGGAACTCCTACGAGCAGTACTTC
CDR3aa: CASRRNSYEQYF

j_gene: TRBJ1-5
d_gene: -
v_gene: TRBV21-1
abundance: many
CDR3nt: TGTGCCAGCAGCAAATCGGACAGGGGGCGTAATCAGCCCCAGCATTTT
CDR3aa: CASSKSDRGRNQPQHF

j_gene: TRBJ2-1
d_gene: -
v_gene: TRBV5-1
abundance: -
CDR3nt: TGCGCCAGCACCTCGGGGCCGAACTTGGATGAGCAGTTCTTC
CDR3aa: CASTSGPNLDEQFF

j_gene: TRBJ2-7
d_gene: -
v_gene: TRBV4-3
abundance: few
CDR3nt: TGCGCCAGCAGCCAAGATATGGGGGGCTCCTACGAGCAGTACTTC
CDR3aa: CASSQDMGGSYEQYF

j_gene: TRBJ2-2
d_gene: TRBD1
v_gene: TRBV6-5
abundance: many
CDR3nt: TGTGCCAGCAGGAGCACCGGGACAGGGTTGACCGGGGAGCTGTTTTTT
CDR3aa: CASRSTGTGLTGELFF

j_gene: TRBJ2-1
d_gene: -
v_gene: TRBV6-2/TRBV6-3
abundance: many
CDR3nt: TGTGCCAGCAGTTACTCCAGGGCTGGCAATGAGCAGTTCTTC
CDR3aa: CASSYSRAGNEQFF

j_gene: TRBJ2-1
d_gene: -
v_gene: TRBV9
abundance: -
CDR3nt: TGTGCCAGCAGCACTCAGGGGGGAGCCTACAATGAGCAGTTCTTC
CDR3aa: CASSTQGGAYNEQFF

j_gene: TRBJ2-3
d_gene: TRBD1
v_gene: TRBV15
abundance: -
CDR3nt: TGTGCCACCAGCAGAGAGGGAGGACAGGGGACAGATACGCAGTATTTT
CDR3aa: CATSREGGQGTDTQYF

j_gene: TRBJ2-3
d_gene: -
v_gene: TRBV15
abundance: many
CDR3nt: TGTGCCACCAGCGGGGGGGGCCCAGATACGCAGTATTTT
CDR3aa: CATSGGGPDTQYF

j_gene: TRBJ1-1
d_gene: -
v_gene: TRBV12-3/TRBV12-4
abundance: few
CDR3nt: TGTGCCAGCAGTTTAAGCGGGGGGCGAATCTACACTGAAGCTTTCTTT
CDR3aa: CASSLSGGRIYTEAFF

j_gene: TRBJ2-5
d_gene: -
v_gene: TRBV29-1
abundance: many
CDR3nt: TGCAGCGTTGCTCCCGGATATCTCCAAGAGACCCAGTACTTC
CDR3aa: CSVAPGYLQETQYF

j_gene: TRBJ1-2
d_gene: -
v_gene: TRBV12-3/TRBV12-4
abundance: -
CDR3nt: TGTGCCAGCAGTCCCCGGGACCGTGGCGTCTATGGCTACACCTTC
CDR3aa: CASSPRDRGVYGYTF

j_gene: TRBJ2-3
d_gene: -
v_gene: TRBV6-2/TRBV6-3
abundance: -
CDR3nt: TGTGCCAGCAGCCGCACGACAATCTCAGATACGCAGTATTTT
CDR3aa: CASSRTTISDTQYF

j_gene: TRBJ2-2
d_gene: -
v_gene: TRBV21-1
abundance: -
CDR3nt: TGTGCCAGCAGCAAGGGGGGACAGGGTTTTTTCCCCGGGGAGCTGTTTTTT
CDR3aa: CASSKGGQGFFPGELFF

j_gene: TRBJ2-7
d_gene: -
v_gene: TRBV19
abundance: many
CDR3nt: TGTGCCAGTAGTATGGGGTACGAGCAGTACTTC
CDR3aa: CASSMGYEQYF

j_gene: TRBJ2-5
d_gene: TRBD2
v_gene: TRBV6-5
abundance: few
CDR3nt: TGTGCCAGCAGTTACCCAGCGAGGGGACTAGCGGAAGAGACCCAGTACTTC
CDR3aa: CASSYPARGLAEETQYF

j_gene: TRBJ2-2
d_gene: -
v_gene: TRBV4-2
abundance: few
CDR3nt: TGTGCCAGCAGCAAGCCGGGACAGAACACCGGGGAGCTGTTTTTT
CDR3aa: CASSKPGQNTGELFF

j_gene: TRBJ2-3
d_gene: -
v_gene: TRBV4-3
abundance: -
CDR3nt: TGCGCCAGCAGCCAAGGAACCCCGGATACGCAGTATTTT
CDR3aa: CASSQGTPDTQYF

j_gene: TRBJ1-1
d_gene: -
v_gene: TRBV7-9
abundance: few
CDR3nt: TGTGCCAGCAGCTTAGAGGAGGACGGGAGGAAAGCTTTCTTT
CDR3aa: CASSLEEDGRKAFF

j_gene: TRBJ2-3
d_gene: -
v_gene: TRBV25-1
abundance: -
CDR3nt: TGTGCCAGCAGTGGCGGGGCCGGAGGGCCTTCTAGCACAGATACGCAGTATTTT
CDR3aa: CASSGGAGGPSSTDTQYF

j_gene: TRBJ1-5
d_gene: -
v_gene: TRBV4-2
abundance: -
CDR3nt: TGTGCCAGCAGCCACCAGTACCTTAGCAATCAGCCCCAGCATTTT
CDR3aa: CASSHQYLSNQPQHF

j_gene: TRBJ1-2
d_gene: -
v_gene: TRBV29-1
abundance: -
CDR3nt: TGCAGCGTTCAGGGATCAGGGTCGGCCTATGGCTACACCTTC
CDR3aa: CSVQGSGSAYGYTF

j_gene: TRBJ2-1
d_gene: -
v_gene: TRBV5-1
abundance: few
CDR3nt: TGCGCCAGCAGCCCGGCGGCAGGGGCCAACAATGAGCAGTTCTTC
CDR3aa: CASSPAAGANNEQFF

j_gene: TRBJ2-7
d_gene: TRBD1
v_gene: TRBV7-9
abundance: -
CDR3nt: TGTGCCAGCAGCTTATACCAGGGGGCCCACGAGCAGTACTTC
CDR3aa: CASSLYQGAHEQYF

j_gene: TRBJ2-3
d_gene: -
v_gene: TRBV4-3
abundance: -
CDR3nt: TGCGCCAGCAGCCAAGATAGGCAGAACACAGATACGCAGTATTTT
CDR3aa: CASSQDRQNTDTQYF

j_gene: TRBJ2-1
d_gene: -
v_gene: TRBV6-5
abundance: few
CDR3nt: TGTGCCAGCACAGGTTTCCGCAATGAGCAGTTCTTC
CDR3aa: CASTGFRNEQFF

j_gene: TRBJ2-6
d_gene: TRBD2
v_gene: TRBV12-3/TRBV12-4
abundance: -
CDR3nt: TGTGCCAGCGGTTTAGAGGCTAGCGGATTATCTGGGGCCAACGTCCTGACTTTC
CDR3aa: CASGLEASGLSGANVLTF

j_gene: TRBJ2-3
d_gene: TRBD2
v_gene: TRBV24-1
abundance: -
CDR3nt: TGTGCCACCAGCGGGGGGACTAGCGGCTATCACACAGATACGCAGTATTTT
CDR3aa: CATSGGTSGYHTDTQYF

j_gene: TRBJ2-7
d_gene: -
v_gene: TRBV7-8
abundance: few
CDR3nt: TGTGCCAGCAGCCCCTCGGATGGTTTGGGGGAAAAATACTTC
CDR3aa: CASSPSDGLGEKYF

j_gene: TRBJ2-1
d_gene: TRBD2
v_gene: TRBV12-3/TRBV12-4
abundance: -
CDR3nt: TGTGCCAGCAGTTTAGCGCTTGGACTAGTCCATGAGCAGTTCTTC
CDR3aa: CASSLALGLVHEQFF

j_gene: TRBJ2-1
d_gene: -
v_gene: TRBV6-4
abundance: many
CDR3nt: TGTGCCAGCAGTGGGGCGGACTACAATGAGCAGTTCTTC
CDR3aa: CASSGADYNEQFF

j_gene: TRBJ2-3
d_gene: -
v_gene: TRBV11-1
abundance: few
CDR3nt: TGTGCCAGCGGGACGGGAGCAGATACGCAGTATTTT
CDR3aa: CASGTGADTQYF

j_gene: TRBJ2-1
d_gene: TRBD2
v_gene: TRBV25-1
abundance: few
CDR3nt: TGTGCCAGCAGTGAATCTACATCGCTGGGCGGGGGGCGCGATGAGCAGTTCTTC
CDR3aa: CASSESTSLGGGRDEQFF

j_gene: TRBJ2-7
d_gene: TRBD2
v_gene: TRBV27
abundance: many
CDR3nt: TGTGCCAGCAGTTTATCGGCTAGCGGGGCATACGAGCAGTACTTC
CDR3aa: CASSLSASGAYEQYF

j_gene: TRBJ2-3
d_gene: -
v_gene: TRBV5-1
abundance: -
CDR3nt: TGCGCCAGCAGCTTTACAGTGAGCACAGATACGCAGTATTTT
CDR3aa: CASSFTVSTDTQYF

j_gene: TRBJ2-3
d_gene: -
v_gene: TRBV5-1
abundance: few
CDR3nt: TGCGCCAGCAGCTTGGCAAAAGGAGGCCCAGATACGCAGTATTTT
CDR3aa: CASSLAKGGPDTQYF

j_gene: TRBJ2-7
d_gene: -
v_gene: TRBV12-3/TRBV12-4
abundance: -
CDR3nt: TGTGCCAGCAGTCATGATTGGTCCTACGAGCAGTACTTC
CDR3aa: CASSHDWSYEQYF

j_gene: TRBJ2-1
d_gene: -
v_gene: TRBV5-1
abundance: many
CDR3nt: TGCGCCAGCAGCTTGGTTACTACCGGATACAATGAGCAGTTCTTC
CDR3aa: CASSLVTTGYNEQFF

j_gene: TRBJ1-1
d_gene: -
v_gene: TRBV29-1
abundance: -
CDR3nt: TGCAGCGTTGCAGGCAGGGCGCCCACTGAAGCTTTCTTT
CDR3aa: CSVAGRAPTEAFF

j_gene: TRBJ2-1
d_gene: TRBD2
v_gene: TRBV27
abundance: many
CDR3nt: TGTGCCAGCAGTCACAGATCCCCGGGACTAATTTCCAATGAGCAGTTCTTC
CDR3aa: CASSHRSPGLISNEQFF

j_gene: TRBJ1-1
d_gene: -
v_gene: TRBV29-1
abundance: many
CDR3nt: TGCAGCGTTGTGGTCGGGACTGAAGCTTTCTTT
CDR3aa: CSVVVGTEAFF

j_gene: TRBJ2-5
d_gene: TRBD1
v_gene: TRBV30
abundance: few
CDR3nt: TGTGCCTGGACCCTGGACAGGGGGCTAGAGACCCAGTACTTC
CDR3aa: CAWTLDRGLETQYF

j_gene: TRBJ2-6
d_gene: -
v_gene: TRBV21-1
abundance: -
CDR3nt: TGTGCCAGCAGCGCCCCCGGAGGCAGAACTCTCTCTGGGGCCAACGTCCTGACTTTC
CDR3aa: CASSAPGGRTLSGANVLTF

j_gene: TRBJ1-2
d_gene: -
v_gene: TRBV4-1
abundance: -
CDR3nt: TGCGCCAGCAGCCCCCTGAGGACGAACTATGGCTACACCTTC
CDR3aa: CASSPLRTNYGYTF